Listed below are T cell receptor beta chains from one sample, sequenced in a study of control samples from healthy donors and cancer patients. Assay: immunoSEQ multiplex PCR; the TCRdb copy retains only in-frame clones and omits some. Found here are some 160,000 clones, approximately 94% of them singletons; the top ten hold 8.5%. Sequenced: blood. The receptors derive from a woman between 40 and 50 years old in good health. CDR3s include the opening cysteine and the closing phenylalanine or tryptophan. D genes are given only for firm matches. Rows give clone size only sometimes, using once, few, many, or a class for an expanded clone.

cdr3_aa: CASSEVFGEKLFF
cdr3_nt: TGTGCCAGCAGTGAGGTTTTTGGTGAAAAACTGTTTTTT
j_call: TRBJ1-4
v_call: TRBV6-1
clone_size: .
d_call: .

cdr3_aa: CAWSPLRDRVKSPLHF
cdr3_nt: TGTGCCTGGAGCCCCCTAAGGGACAGGGTAAAGTCACCCCTCCACTTT
j_call: TRBJ1-6
v_call: TRBV30
clone_size: .
d_call: TRBD1

cdr3_aa: CSAAPLLRTYNEQFF
cdr3_nt: TGCAGCGCCGCCCCTCTCTTAAGAACCTACAATGAGCAGTTCTTC
j_call: TRBJ2-1
v_call: TRBV29-1
clone_size: .
d_call: .

cdr3_aa: CAWSFLVFYTF
cdr3_nt: TGTGCCTGGAGTTTCCTCGTTTTTTACACCTTC
j_call: TRBJ1-2
v_call: TRBV30
clone_size: .
d_call: .

cdr3_aa: CASSYRLATEAFF
cdr3_nt: TGTGCCAGCAGCTACAGGTTAGCCACTGAAGCTTTCTTT
j_call: TRBJ1-1
v_call: TRBV7-2
clone_size: .
d_call: .

cdr3_aa: CASSLTRDRVGYEQYF
cdr3_nt: TGTGCCAGCAGCCTCACCCGGGACAGGGTGGGCTACGAGCAGTACTTC
j_call: TRBJ2-7
v_call: TRBV5-5
clone_size: .
d_call: TRBD1

cdr3_aa: CASSRRTGENYEQYF
cdr3_nt: TGTGCCAGCAGCCGTCGTACAGGGGAAAACTACGAGCAGTACTTC
j_call: TRBJ2-7
v_call: TRBV5-4
clone_size: .
d_call: TRBD1

cdr3_aa: CASSLSSGDTQYF
cdr3_nt: TGTGCCAGCAGCCTTTCTAGTGGGGATACGCAGTATTTT
j_call: TRBJ2-3
v_call: TRBV9
clone_size: once
d_call: .

cdr3_aa: CASSADAGMNTEAFF
cdr3_nt: TGTGCCAGCAGCGCTGACGCTGGGATGAACACTGAAGCTTTCTTT
j_call: TRBJ1-1
v_call: TRBV9
clone_size: .
d_call: .

cdr3_aa: CASSQETGGGPGGYTF
cdr3_nt: TGCGCCAGCAGCCAAGAGACAGGGGGGGGCCCTGGAGGCTACACCTTC
j_call: TRBJ1-2
v_call: TRBV4-1
clone_size: .
d_call: TRBD1

cdr3_aa: CASSLLRGQGNTIYF
cdr3_nt: TGTGCCAGCAGCCTGTTGAGGGGCCAGGGAAACACCATATATTTT
j_call: TRBJ1-3
v_call: TRBV3-1/TRBV3-2
clone_size: .
d_call: .

cdr3_aa: CASSPTGGGYGYTF
cdr3_nt: TGTGCCAGCAGCCCGACAGGGGGGGGTTATGGCTACACCTTC
j_call: TRBJ1-2
v_call: TRBV3-1/TRBV3-2
clone_size: .
d_call: TRBD1

cdr3_aa: CAWETTGRGNTIYF
cdr3_nt: TGTGCCTGGGAAACTACAGGGCGCGGAAACACCATATATTTT
j_call: TRBJ1-3
v_call: TRBV30
clone_size: once
d_call: .

cdr3_aa: CASSLSSGTNTEAFF
cdr3_nt: TGCGCCAGCAGCCTAAGCTCTGGAACGAACACTGAAGCTTTCTTT
j_call: TRBJ1-1
v_call: TRBV5-1
clone_size: .
d_call: .

cdr3_aa: CAWIGQGLPNYGYTF
cdr3_nt: TGTGCCTGGATCGGGCAGGGCCTTCCTAACTATGGCTACACCTTC
j_call: TRBJ1-2
v_call: TRBV30
clone_size: .
d_call: .

cdr3_aa: CASSVSQNTEAFF
cdr3_nt: TGTGCCAGCAGCGTGTCCCAGAACACTGAAGCTTTCTTT
j_call: TRBJ1-1
v_call: TRBV9
clone_size: .
d_call: .

cdr3_aa: CASSLASGSSGGSTKLFF
cdr3_nt: TGTGCCAGCAGCTTAGCTAGTGGGTCATCAGGGGGCTCGACTAAACTGTTTTTT
j_call: TRBJ1-4
v_call: TRBV7-2
clone_size: .
d_call: TRBD1

cdr3_aa: CASTGTDTNEKLFF
cdr3_nt: TGTGCCAGTACGGGGACAGATACGAATGAAAAACTGTTTTTT
j_call: TRBJ1-4
v_call: TRBV19
clone_size: .
d_call: TRBD1

cdr3_aa: CASSPTSKLFF
cdr3_nt: TGTGCCAGCAGCCCGACCTCTAAACTGTTTTTT
j_call: TRBJ1-4
v_call: TRBV7-9
clone_size: .
d_call: .